This paragraph covers one T cell receptor beta chain sequence. 60 Vbeta and 13 Jbeta primers were used in PCR. TCRdb's table, derived via immunoSEQ multiplex PCR, lists solely in-frame clones and lacks some. The table lists 200,000 or so clones, roughly four fifths of them singletons, with around 0.1% in the top ten. These data belong to a study of cytomegalovirus exposure and HLA in healthy donors. This CDR3 is 12 amino acids long. Germline CDR1 is SGHTA and CDR2 is FQGNSA. V shed 3 bases and J shed 5 bases, with 7 bases lying between them. The rearrangement joins TRBV7-2 to TRBJ2-5; no clear D gene. This clonotype was sampled from a boy aged 2 to 10 in good health and CMV-seronegative. The sample comprised PBMCs. The CDR3 protein is CASSFIQETQYF. CDR3 coding DNA: TGTGCCAGCAGCTTTATACAGGAGACCCAGTACTTC.